Reported below is one T cell receptor beta chain. Its target is not known. This specimen belongs to a study of T cell repertoires in cytomegalovirus infection. Turning to the study itself: Used in the study were CMV epitopes, some recently identified and HLA-C-restricted, others well-studied and HLA-B-restricted.

TCRdb re-called the reads with MiXCR, one entry per CDR3 protein. Counted here are around 300,000 distinct CDR3 sequences, 25% occurring once; the ten biggest clones make up roughly 14%. The sequence came from a human donor in good health (CMV status not recorded). Some clones in this sample may be carry-over from other donors' samples. Source: cultured PBMCs, taken from culture after CMV antigen stimulation.

CDR3 nucleotides: TGTGCCACCTCGGGGGGCGGGAGCGAGCAGTACTTC. Its protein is CATSGGGSEQYF. The genes are TRBV19 and TRBJ2-7; possible D gene TRBD2, 7 bases. V gave up 10 bases and J gave up 6 bases, with 16 bases separating them. Germline lookup yields CDR1 LNHDA and CDR2 SQIVND (reference sequence). The CDR3 has 12 residues.